A selection of T cell receptor beta chains follows, all from one sample in a study of cytomegalovirus exposure and HLA in healthy donors. Repertoires were generated with immunoSEQ multiplex PCR, while TCRdb's copy carries only in-frame clones and drops some. This sample carries 150,000 to 200,000 clones, around 80% of them seen once, and the ten largest clones take roughly 1.9%. Sequencing input: PBMCs. The receptor source for this set is a man in his forties in good health and CMV-seronegative. The CDR3 runs from the conserved cysteine through the conserved F or W. The order of the fields is CDR3 length, J gene, D gene, V gene, clone size, CDR3 DNA, CDR3 protein. The D gene is left open where the match is weak. Clone size, where shown, is once, few, many, or a class for clones that have expanded.

11 TRBJ2-7 - TRBV10-3 - TGTGCCATCAGTGCGGGGGTCGAGCAGTACTTC CAISAGVEQYF
11 TRBJ2-5 - TRBV7-8 - TGTGCCAGCACCGGGGGAGAGACCCAGTACTTC CASTGGETQYF
18 TRBJ2-1 TRBD1 TRBV4-1 - TGCGCCAGCAGCCTCTACCCTGACAGGGTTAGTTCCTACAATGAGCGGTTCTTC CASSLYPDRVSSYNERFF
14 TRBJ1-1 TRBD1 TRBV19 few TGTGCCAGTAGTTCTCGGGACAGGGTAACTGAAGCTTTCTTT CASSSRDRVTEAFF
12 TRBJ2-1 - TRBV28 once TGTGCCAGCACTCCCTCCTACAATGAGCAGTTCTTC CASTPSYNEQFF
13 TRBJ1-1 TRBD1 TRBV10-3 - TGTGCCATCCGGGACAGCATGAACACTGAAGCTTTCTTT CAIRDSMNTEAFF
15 TRBJ2-3 - TRBV28 once TGTGCCAGCAGTTGGTTGGGGGGTGGCACAGATACGCAGTATTTT CASSWLGGGTDTQYF
15 TRBJ2-7 TRBD2 TRBV29-1 - TGCAGCGTTGAAGCGGCTAGCGGGAGTTTATACGAGCAGTACTTC CSVEAASGSLYEQYF
15 TRBJ2-7 TRBD2 TRBV15 - TGTGCCACCAGCCGATTGACTAGCGGTTCCTACGAGCAGTACTTC CATSRLTSGSYEQYF
14 TRBJ1-5 - TRBV27 - TGTGCCAGCAGCCCACAGGGCGATTACCAGCCCCAGCATTTT CASSPQGDYQPQHF
16 TRBJ2-7 - TRBV6-5 - TGTGCCAGCAGTTACTCGGGAAGGGCCAGGGGTTACGAGCAGTACTTC CASSYSGRARGYEQYF
13 TRBJ1-1 - TRBV5-4 once TGTGCCAGCAGCTTGGATACAGGGCCAGATGCTTTCTTT CASSLDTGPDAFF
13 TRBJ2-1 TRBD1 TRBV27 - TGTGCCAGCAGTCCGGGGACAGCCGCGGAGCAGTTCTTC CASSPGTAAEQFF
14 TRBJ1-5 - TRBV6-1 few TGTGCCAGCAAAGTTGCAGGGTCGGATCAGCCCCAGCATTTT CASKVAGSDQPQHF
13 TRBJ2-7 TRBD1 TRBV28 - TGTGCCAGCAGTTTTGGCAGGGGGCGGGAGCAGTACTTC CASSFGRGREQYF
15 TRBJ2-5 - TRBV6-6 - TGTGCCAGCAGCCCGACAGTTTTATTACAAGAGACCCAGTACTTC CASSPTVLLQETQYF